The clone carrying this TCR beta chain has only a few counts. Its antigen is undetermined. The data derive from a study of T-cell memory formation after mild COVID-19. As for the study in general: Most TCR clusters belonged to a single donor. Points from the study as a whole: Confirmation of SARS-CoV-2 specificity was lacking for second-wave clones peaking day 37.

TCRdb reprocessed the 5' RACE reads via MiXCR and lists one record per CDR3 protein. The sample has about 250,000 distinct CDR3 sequences, 15% seen once. V was cut by 6 bases and J by 8 bases, with 11 bases left in between. The CDR3 has 12 amino acids. Germline loops: CDR1 LGHNA, CDR2 YSLEER. V and J are TRBV4-3 and TRBJ2-1; tentatively, D is TRBD1 (5 bases). The TCR sequence derives from an adult woman who had mild COVID-19 (a few samples of this study predate the infection). Cell type and time point are not known. Source material: PBMCs or a T cell subset sorted from them (not recorded which). Here the CDR3 DNA reads TGCGCCAGCAGTTTAAGGGGCCATGAGCAGTTCTTC. This encodes CASSLRGHEQFF.